The following is a T cell receptor (beta chain) sequence with its context. Its specificity is not known. Profiling relied on immunoSEQ multiplex PCR, and the TCRdb table lists in-frame clones only, not all of them. Here the sample spans 180,000 or so clones, approximately 88% being singletons. J was trimmed by 2 bases and V by 4 bases; bases with no gene match: 6. CDR1 and CDR2 (germline): SGHNT, YYREEE (reference sequence). The CDR3 sequence is 15 residues long. This record belongs to a study of Ad26.COV2.S vaccination and SARS-CoV-2 variants. Study conclusions and caveats: Spike-specific TCR breadth in vaccine recipients exceeded that seen in placebo recipients. Responses of T cells in total may have been underestimated by the TCR breadth and depth analyses. The breadth of spike-specific CD8+ and CD4+ T cell responses after vaccination was reportedly substantial. People who got the vaccine or the placebo had similar non-spike TCR breadth.

The sequencing used peripheral blood, collected after recovery from COVID-19. This receptor was taken from a human donor who had recovered from COVID-19. The chain combines TRBV5-4 with TRBJ1-1; TRBD1 aligns across 9 bases. The CDR3 coding sequence is TGTGCCAGCAGCATCTACAGGGGGCTTAACACTGAAGCTTTCTTT. This codes for CASSIYRGLNTEAFF. Together with reference TRBV5-4 and TRBJ1-1, the CDR3 gives the full variable domain: ETGVTQSPTHLIKTRGQQVTLRCSSQSGHNTVSWYQQALGQGPQFIFQYYREEENGRGNFPPRFSGLQFPNYSSELNVNALELDDSALYLCASSIYRGLNTEAFFGQGTRLTVV.